This paragraph covers one TCR beta chain sequence. Clones were sequenced by immunoSEQ multiplex PCR, and TCRdb holds only the in-frame ones, with some missing. The sample has about 70,000 clones; more than 75% are singletons. The V segment lost 2 bases and the J segment 5 bases; nucleotides outside the gene matches: 6. This CDR3 has 15 residues. The germline gives CDR1 KGHSH, CDR2 LQKENI. This sample was taken from a study of blood T cell repertoires in COVID-19. The J gene is TRBJ2-1, the V gene TRBV18; 7 bases agree with TRBD2. Specimen: peripheral blood. The sequence was obtained from a woman aged 18 to 35 with acute or convalescent COVID-19. Written as DNA, the CDR3 is TGTGCCAGCTCACCAGCCGGGACTACAGACAATGAGCAGTTCTTC. Amino acid sequence: CASSPAGTTDNEQFF.